This T cell receptor (beta chain) comes out of a study of OX40 agonist ivuxolimab in advanced cancers. Across the whole study: The treatment was a fully human IgG2 OX40 agonist, ivuxolimab. Dose-escalation patients were diagnosed with hepatocellular carcinoma, melanoma, renal cell cancer or head and neck cancer. Study-wide findings and caveats: Some patients who did not respond also had low normalized T-cell clonal expansion.

Autoimmune disease history or systemic immunosuppression barred patients. Generated by immunoSEQ multiplex PCR, the TCRdb table keeps only in-frame clones and is missing some. The data show more than 50,000 clones, approximately 84% seen once. The germline V gene encodes CDR1 MDHEN and CDR2 SYDVKM. This CDR3 has 14 residues. V was pared by 5 bases and J by 7 bases, with 15 bases between. On this clone: Its antigen is still unknown.

The J gene is TRBJ1-5, the V gene TRBV28, with D tentatively TRBD1 (5 bases). The source was CD4+ or CD8+ T cells sorted from blood, collected in a trial of the OX40 agonist ivuxolimab. The sequence was obtained from an adult with an advanced solid tumor such as melanoma, head and neck, liver or kidney cancer. For the CDR3, the DNA is TGTGCCAGCAGTCCCTGGGGGGGAGTCCAGCCCCAGCATTTT. It yields the protein CASSPWGGVQPQHF.